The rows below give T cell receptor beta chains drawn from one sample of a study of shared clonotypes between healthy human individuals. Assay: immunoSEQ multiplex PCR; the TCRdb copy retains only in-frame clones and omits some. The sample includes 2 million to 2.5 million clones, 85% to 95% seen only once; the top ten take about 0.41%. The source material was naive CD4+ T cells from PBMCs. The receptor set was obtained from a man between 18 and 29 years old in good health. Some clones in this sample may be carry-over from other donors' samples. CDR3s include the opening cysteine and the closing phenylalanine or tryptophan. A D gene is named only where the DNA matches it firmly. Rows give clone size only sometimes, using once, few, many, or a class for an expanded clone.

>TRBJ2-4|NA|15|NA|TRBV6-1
TGTGCCAGCAGGACTCCCTTAATAGCCAAAAACATTCAGTACTTC
CASRTPLIAKNIQYF
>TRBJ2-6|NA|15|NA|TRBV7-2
TGCTTGAGCGGGACATTCCTCTCTGGGGCCAACGTCCTGACTTTC
CLSGTFLSGANVLTF
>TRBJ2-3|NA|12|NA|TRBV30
TGTGCCTGGATGGAACCGGCAGATACGCAGTATTTT
CAWMEPADTQYF
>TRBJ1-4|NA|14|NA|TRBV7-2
TGTGCCAGCAGCCCATCGTTCCGGTCTGAAAAACTGTTTTTT
CASSPSFRSEKLFF
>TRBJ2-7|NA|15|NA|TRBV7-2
TGTGCCAGCAGCTTAGCGCATTCGCCAAATTACGAGCAGTACTTC
CASSLAHSPNYEQYF
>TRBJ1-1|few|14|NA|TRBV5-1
TGCGCCAGCAGACCTGACAGGTACAACACTGAAGCTTTCTTT
CASRPDRYNTEAFF
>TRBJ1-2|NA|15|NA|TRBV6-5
TGTGCCAGCAGTTATTCGGGGAGCGGGGACTATGGCTACACCTTC
CASSYSGSGDYGYTF
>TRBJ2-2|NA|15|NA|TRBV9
TGTGCCAGCAGCTTGGCTCTAGGGAACACCGGGGAGCTGTTTTTT
CASSLALGNTGELFF
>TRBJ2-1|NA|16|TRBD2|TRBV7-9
TGTGCCAGCAGCTTCGGTAGCGGGAGGGGGTACAATGAGCAGTTCTTC
CASSFGSGRGYNEQFF
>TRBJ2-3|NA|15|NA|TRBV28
TGTGCCAGCAGTTCGACAGGTGATGGCACAGATACGCAGTATTTT
CASSSTGDGTDTQYF
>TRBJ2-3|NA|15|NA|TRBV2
TGTGCCAGCAGTGAAGCGATGGGGAACACAGATACGCAGTATTTT
CASSEAMGNTDTQYF
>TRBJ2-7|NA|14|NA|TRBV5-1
TGCGCCAGCAGCGCGGGACACGTCTCCTACGAGCAGTACTTC
CASSAGHVSYEQYF
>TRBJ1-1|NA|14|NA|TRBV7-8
TGTGCCAGCAGCTTAGAAGGAAGGAACACTGAAGCTTTCTTT
CASSLEGRNTEAFF
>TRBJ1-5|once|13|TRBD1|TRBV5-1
TGCGCCAGCAGGAGGGACAGGGATCAGCCCCAGCATTTT
CASRRDRDQPQHF
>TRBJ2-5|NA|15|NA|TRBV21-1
TGTGCCAGCAGCAGCCGGACCACCCGGAGAGAGACCCAGTACTTC
CASSSRTTRRETQYF
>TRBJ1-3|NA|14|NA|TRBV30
TGTGCCTGGAGGATGACAGCTGCTGGAAACACCATATATTTT
CAWRMTAAGNTIYF
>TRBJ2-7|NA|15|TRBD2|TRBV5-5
TGTGCCAGCAGGATCGGGACTAGCGGGATGAGCGAGCAGTACTTC
CASRIGTSGMSEQYF
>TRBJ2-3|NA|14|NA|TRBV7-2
TGTGCCAGCAGCTCTCGCTTAGGGACAGATACGCAGTATTTT
CASSSRLGTDTQYF
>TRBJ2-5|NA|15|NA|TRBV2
TGTGCCAGCAGTGGTGGCCAGGGGAGGCAAGAGACCCAGTACTTC
CASSGGQGRQETQYF
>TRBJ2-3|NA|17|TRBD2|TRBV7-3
TGTGCCAGCAGCTCCCCGGCCAGCGGGACCCTCGGGGATACGCAGTATTTT
CASSSPASGTLGDTQYF
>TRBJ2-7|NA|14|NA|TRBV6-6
TGTGCCAGCAGTTCAATGGGGGACCTCTACGAGCAGTACTTC
CASSSMGDLYEQYF
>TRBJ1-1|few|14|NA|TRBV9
TGTGCCAGCAGCGTACAAAGCGTGAACACTGAAGCTTTCTTT
CASSVQSVNTEAFF
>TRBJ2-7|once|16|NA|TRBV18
TGTGCCAGCTCACCAGAAGGATCAGGGGCCGAGGGCGAGCAGTACTTC
CASSPEGSGAEGEQYF
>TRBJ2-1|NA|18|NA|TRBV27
TGTGCCACCAGAAGGGGGGGCCAAGCACTTAGCTCCTACAATGAGCAGTTCTTC
CATRRGGQALSSYNEQFF
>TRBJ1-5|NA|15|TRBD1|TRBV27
TGTGCCAGCAGTTTAGGGACAGCCCCCGGTCAGCCCCAGCATTTT
CASSLGTAPGQPQHF
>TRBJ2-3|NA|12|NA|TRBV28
TGTGCCAGCAGTCTTCTGACAGATACGCAGTATTTT
CASSLLTDTQYF
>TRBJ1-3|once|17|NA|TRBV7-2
TGTGCCAGCAGCTTACAGCCCATATCGGACTCTGGAAACACCATATATTTT
CASSLQPISDSGNTIYF
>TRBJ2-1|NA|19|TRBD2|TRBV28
TGTGCCAGCAGTTTTTGGTCTAGCGGGAGGCGAAGCTCCTACAATGAGCAGTTCTTC
CASSFWSSGRRSSYNEQFF
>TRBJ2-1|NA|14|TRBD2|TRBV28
TGTGCCAGCAGTGTTGGGGGGGATGGCAATGAGCAGTTCTTC
CASSVGGDGNEQFF
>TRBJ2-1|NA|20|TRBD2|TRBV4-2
TGTGCCAGCAGCCAAGGGAGGGGCCAACTAGCGGGAGTTTCCTACAATGAGCAGTTCTTC
CASSQGRGQLAGVSYNEQFF
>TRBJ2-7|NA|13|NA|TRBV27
TGTGCCAGCCGACGTACTCCCCGAGACGAGCAGTACTTC
CASRRTPRDEQYF
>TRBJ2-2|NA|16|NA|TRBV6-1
TGTGCCAGCAGTGTTCGGGACAAGCCCCTGGCCGGGGAGCTGTTTTTT
CASSVRDKPLAGELFF
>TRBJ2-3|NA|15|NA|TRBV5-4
TGTGCCAGCAGCCCCCCCCCGCACCCGACAGATACGCAGTATTTT
CASSPPPHPTDTQYF
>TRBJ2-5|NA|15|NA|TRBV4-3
TGCGCCAGCAGCCAGTCGGTCACGCGGGTGGAGACCCAGTACTTC
CASSQSVTRVETQYF
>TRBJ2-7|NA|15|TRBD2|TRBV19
TGTGCCAGTAGTATTTCCGGGACTAGCAGCTACGAGCAGTACTTC
CASSISGTSSYEQYF
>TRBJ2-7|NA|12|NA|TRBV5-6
TGTGCCAGCAGCTCAAGTTCCTACGAGCAGTACTTC
CASSSSSYEQYF
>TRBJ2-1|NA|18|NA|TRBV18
TGTGCCAGCTCACCGGGGCCAGGGGGACTAGGTGGCTACAATGAGCAGTTCTTC
CASSPGPGGLGGYNEQFF